A selection of T cell receptor beta chains follows, all from one sample in a study of siplizumab effects on memory and regulatory T cells. Sequencing was performed with immunoSEQ multiplex PCR; in TCRdb, only in-frame clones are kept and a portion is missing. The sample shows around 95,000 clones, more than 90% of them seen only once. The sample consisted of CD4+ T cells sorted from blood. The receptors were gathered from a human donor in good health. Each CDR3 is given with its conserved first and last residue. The order of the fields is D gene, J gene, CDR3 length, V gene, clone size, CDR3 DNA, CDR3 protein. The D gene is left open where the match is weak. Not every row has a clone size; where given, it reads once, few, many or a size class.

D gene: -
J gene: TRBJ2-3
CDR3 length: 16
V gene: TRBV4-1
clone size: -
CDR3 DNA: TGCGCCAGCAGCCAAGATGGGGTAGCGGTCGTTGATACGCAGTATTTT
CDR3 protein: CASSQDGVAVVDTQYF

D gene: TRBD1
J gene: TRBJ2-4
CDR3 length: 18
V gene: TRBV7-8
clone size: once
CDR3 DNA: TGTGCCAGCAGCTCGGGCTACAGGGGCAAGGGAGCCAAAAACATTCAGTACTTC
CDR3 protein: CASSSGYRGKGAKNIQYF

D gene: -
J gene: TRBJ2-5
CDR3 length: 16
V gene: TRBV27
clone size: -
CDR3 DNA: TGTGCCAGCAGTTTATCGGGGCACCTTGTAGTGGAGACCCAGTACTTC
CDR3 protein: CASSLSGHLVVETQYF

D gene: -
J gene: TRBJ1-1
CDR3 length: 13
V gene: TRBV5-6
clone size: few
CDR3 DNA: TGTGCCAGCAGCTCAGGACGGAACACTGAAGCTTTCTTT
CDR3 protein: CASSSGRNTEAFF

D gene: TRBD1
J gene: TRBJ1-5
CDR3 length: 14
V gene: TRBV19
clone size: -
CDR3 DNA: TGTGCCGCCTCCGGGACAGGGCAACGAATCCCCCAGCATTTT
CDR3 protein: CAASGTGQRIPQHF

D gene: -
J gene: TRBJ2-3
CDR3 length: 12
V gene: TRBV10-3
clone size: -
CDR3 DNA: TGTGCCATCTCGAGCGCAACAGATACGCAGTATTTT
CDR3 protein: CAISSATDTQYF

D gene: -
J gene: TRBJ1-4
CDR3 length: 18
V gene: TRBV4-1
clone size: once
CDR3 DNA: TGCGCCAGCAGCCACATTCGCAGTAGGGGCCAGCCCGATGAAAAACTGTTTTTT
CDR3 protein: CASSHIRSRGQPDEKLFF

D gene: TRBD2
J gene: TRBJ2-1
CDR3 length: 15
V gene: TRBV6-4
clone size: -
CDR3 DNA: TGTGCCAGCAGCTTAGCGGGGGGGCCGGACAATGAGCAGTTCTTC
CDR3 protein: CASSLAGGPDNEQFF

D gene: TRBD2
J gene: TRBJ2-3
CDR3 length: 14
V gene: TRBV30
clone size: -
CDR3 DNA: TGTGCCTGGATAAGGGGAGGGTTCACAGATACGCAGTATTTT
CDR3 protein: CAWIRGGFTDTQYF

D gene: TRBD1
J gene: TRBJ1-6
CDR3 length: 14
V gene: TRBV18
clone size: -
CDR3 DNA: TGTGCCAGCTCACCCGGACAGGGAGATTCACCCCTCCACTTT
CDR3 protein: CASSPGQGDSPLHF

D gene: -
J gene: TRBJ2-7
CDR3 length: 16
V gene: TRBV5-6
clone size: -
CDR3 DNA: TGTGCCAGCAGCTTGCGGTTGTCGCGCGGTACTCACGAGCAGTACTTC
CDR3 protein: CASSLRLSRGTHEQYF

D gene: -
J gene: TRBJ1-5
CDR3 length: 16
V gene: TRBV6-6
clone size: -
CDR3 DNA: TGTGCCAGCACCGGGGGGGCCATTCTTAACAATCAGCCCCAGCATTTT
CDR3 protein: CASTGGAILNNQPQHF

D gene: TRBD2
J gene: TRBJ2-5
CDR3 length: 14
V gene: TRBV19
clone size: -
CDR3 DNA: TGTGCCAGTAGTGGAAGCGGGGGAAGAGAGACCCAGTACTTC
CDR3 protein: CASSGSGGRETQYF

D gene: -
J gene: TRBJ1-1
CDR3 length: 14
V gene: TRBV2
clone size: few
CDR3 DNA: TGTGCCAGCATGGTACGGCTTATGAACACTGAAGCTTTCTTT
CDR3 protein: CASMVRLMNTEAFF

D gene: -
J gene: TRBJ2-4
CDR3 length: 13
V gene: TRBV2
clone size: -
CDR3 DNA: TGTGCCACCGAAGACACAATTAGTTTCGTTCAGTACTTC
CDR3 protein: CATEDTISFVQYF